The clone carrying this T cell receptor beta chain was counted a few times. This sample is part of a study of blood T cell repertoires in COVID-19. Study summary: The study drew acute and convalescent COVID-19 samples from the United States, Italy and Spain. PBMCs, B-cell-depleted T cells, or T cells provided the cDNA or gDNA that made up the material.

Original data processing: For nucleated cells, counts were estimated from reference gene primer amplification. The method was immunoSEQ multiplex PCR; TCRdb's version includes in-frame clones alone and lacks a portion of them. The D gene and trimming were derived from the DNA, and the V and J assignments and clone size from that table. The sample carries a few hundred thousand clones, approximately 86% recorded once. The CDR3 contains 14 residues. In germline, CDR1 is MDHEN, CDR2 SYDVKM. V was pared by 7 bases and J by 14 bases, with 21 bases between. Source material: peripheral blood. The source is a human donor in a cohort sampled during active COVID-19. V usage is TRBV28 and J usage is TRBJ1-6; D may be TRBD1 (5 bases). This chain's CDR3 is CASTRMGEEMALHF. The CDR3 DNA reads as TGTGCCAGCACCAGAATGGGGGAGGAAATGGCCCTCCACTTT.